This is a list of T cell receptor beta chains from one sample in a study of shared clonotypes between healthy human individuals. Clones were read by immunoSEQ multiplex PCR, and TCRdb kept only the in-frame ones, dropping some. This sample has over 95,000 clones; roughly two thirds occur once, and the top ten carry 24%. The specimen was memory CD8+ T cells sorted from blood. These receptors came from a woman aged 25 to 39 in good health. CDR3s include the opening cysteine and the closing phenylalanine or tryptophan. The D gene is left open where the match is weak. Clone size is stated in some rows and not others, as once, few, many or a class when expanded.

J gene	clone size	D gene	V gene	CDR3 protein	CDR3 DNA
TRBJ1-4	-	-	TRBV19	CASSMSQGATNEKLFF	TGTGCCAGTAGTATGAGCCAGGGTGCAACTAATGAAAAACTGTTTTTT
TRBJ1-1	-	-	TRBV18	CASSVLRGTEAFF	TGTGCCAGCTCAGTACTGCGGGGTACTGAAGCTTTCTTT
TRBJ2-7	-	TRBD2	TRBV9	CASSVTSGSNYEQYF	TGTGCCAGCAGCGTAACTAGCGGATCCAACTACGAGCAGTACTTC
TRBJ2-3	-	TRBD2	TRBV5-1	CASSFASGSTDTQYF	TGCGCCAGCAGCTTCGCTAGCGGAAGCACAGATACGCAGTATTTT
TRBJ2-7	-	TRBD1	TRBV10-2	CASGQGPYEQYF	TGCGCCAGCGGACAGGGACCCTACGAGCAGTACTTC
TRBJ2-1	-	TRBD2	TRBV19	CASSNSGSSYNEQFF	TGTGCCAGTAGTAATAGCGGGAGCTCCTACAATGAGCAGTTCTTC
TRBJ2-7	few	-	TRBV7-6	CASSLALFGDEQYF	TGTGCCAGCAGCTTAGCACTCTTTGGGGACGAGCAGTACTTC
TRBJ2-7	-	-	TRBV25-1	CASSAKAGDYEQYF	TGTGCCAGCAGTGCAAAGGCTGGGGACTACGAGCAGTACTTC
TRBJ2-6	-	-	TRBV15	CATSIGRGSGANVLTF	TGTGCCACCAGCATAGGCAGGGGATCTGGGGCCAACGTCCTGACTTTC
TRBJ2-7	-	-	TRBV13	CASSFVRDEQYF	TGTGCCAGCAGCTTTGTCAGGGACGAGCAGTACTTC
TRBJ2-7	-	-	TRBV19	CASSRGSAYEQYF	TGTGCCAGTAGTAGGGGAAGCGCCTACGAGCAGTACTTC
TRBJ2-2	few	TRBD2	TRBV25-1	CASSSGTSTGELFF	TGTGCCAGCAGCTCCGGGACTAGCACCGGGGAGCTGTTTTTT
TRBJ2-7	-	-	TRBV13	CASSFFSYEQYF	TGTGCCAGCAGCTTTTTTTCCTACGAGCAGTACTTC
TRBJ1-2	once	-	TRBV29-1	CSVGELGGDGYTF	TGCAGCGTTGGGGAATTAGGAGGGGATGGCTACACCTTC
TRBJ1-2	-	TRBD1	TRBV25-1	CASSVEKGTGHGYTF	TGTGCCAGCAGTGTTGAGAAAGGGACAGGCCATGGCTACACCTTC
TRBJ2-1	-	-	TRBV28	CASSLLGEPYNEQFF	TGTGCCAGCAGTTTGTTAGGGGAACCCTACAATGAGCAGTTCTTC
TRBJ2-1	-	-	TRBV28	CASSTRGRFYNEQFF	TGTGCCAGCAGTACCCGGGGGAGGTTCTACAATGAGCAGTTCTTC
TRBJ1-3	many	-	TRBV4-1	CASSQADGRSGNTIYF	TGCGCCAGCAGCCAAGCCGACGGACGCTCTGGAAACACCATATATTTT
TRBJ2-7	-	TRBD2	TRBV25-1	CASSELREGHEQYF	TGTGCCAGCAGTGAATTGCGGGAGGGCCACGAGCAGTACTTC
TRBJ2-2	once	TRBD2	TRBV5-1	CASSPGRAWEYTGELFF	TGCGCCAGCAGCCCCGGGAGGGCCTGGGAGTATACCGGGGAGCTGTTTTTT
TRBJ1-4	many	TRBD1	TRBV28	CASSTGAGTGNEKLFF	TGTGCCAGCAGTACTGGGGCCGGGACAGGGAATGAAAAACTGTTTTTT
TRBJ2-2	-	TRBD1	TRBV19	CASSGQGAPGELFF	TGTGCCAGTAGTGGGCAGGGGGCGCCCGGGGAGCTGTTTTTT
TRBJ2-6	many	TRBD2	TRBV7-9	CASSPRLAGGPFGANVLTF	TGTGCCAGCAGTCCTAGACTAGCGGGAGGGCCTTTTGGGGCCAACGTCCTGACTTTC
TRBJ2-7	-	TRBD1	TRBV11-1	CASSLGDSEAYEQYF	TGTGCCAGCAGCTTGGGGGACAGTGAGGCCTACGAGCAGTACTTC
TRBJ2-3	-	-	TRBV25-1	CASAVGRRATDTQYF	TGTGCCAGCGCCGTAGGGAGGAGGGCCACAGATACGCAGTATTTT
TRBJ2-7	-	-	TRBV2	CASGFSSYEQYF	TGTGCCAGCGGATTTAGCTCCTACGAGCAGTACTTC
TRBJ2-7	few	-	TRBV27	CASSTDGTYEQYF	TGTGCCAGCAGTACGGACGGAACCTACGAGCAGTACTTC
TRBJ2-1	-	TRBD2	TRBV11-2	CASSLEAGGPREQFF	TGTGCCAGCAGCTTAGAAGCGGGAGGCCCCCGTGAGCAGTTCTTC
TRBJ1-2	-	-	TRBV28	CASSLSGVSYGYTF	TGTGCCAGCAGTTTATCAGGGGTGAGCTATGGCTACACCTTC
TRBJ2-1	-	-	TRBV19	CASSMKLLNEQFF	TGTGCCAGTAGTATGAAGCTCCTCAATGAGCAGTTCTTC
TRBJ1-1	-	-	TRBV2	CASTQDGYTEAFF	TGTGCCAGCACCCAGGACGGTTACACTGAAGCTTTCTTT
TRBJ2-3	-	TRBD2	TRBV19	CASSREGQDTQYF	TGTGCCAGCTCGCGGGAGGGCCAAGATACGCAGTATTTT
TRBJ1-4	many	TRBD1	TRBV15	CATSRTGITNEKLFF	TGTGCCACCAGCAGGACAGGGATTACTAATGAAAAACTGTTTTTT
TRBJ2-7	few	-	TRBV11-2	CASSFGGVSYEQYF	TGTGCCAGCAGTTTCGGCGGTGTTTCCTACGAGCAGTACTTC
TRBJ2-7	many	TRBD2	TRBV9	CASSVAAGPTYEQYF	TGTGCCAGCAGCGTAGCAGCGGGACCAACCTACGAGCAGTACTTC
TRBJ2-1	-	-	TRBV6-1	CASSETTRQYNEQFF	TGTGCCAGCAGTGAAACGACTAGGCAGTACAATGAGCAGTTCTTC
TRBJ2-1	-	TRBD2	TRBV29-1	CSVGGGGSGNEQFF	TGCAGCGTCGGTGGGGGGGGATCGGGAAATGAGCAGTTCTTC
TRBJ2-1	few	TRBD2	TRBV2	CASRELAGVWGKDEQFF	TGTGCCAGCAGGGAACTAGCGGGAGTGTGGGGGAAGGATGAGCAGTTCTTC
TRBJ2-3	-	-	TRBV28	CASSLPGLPTDTQYF	TGTGCCAGCAGTTTACCAGGATTACCTACAGATACGCAGTATTTT